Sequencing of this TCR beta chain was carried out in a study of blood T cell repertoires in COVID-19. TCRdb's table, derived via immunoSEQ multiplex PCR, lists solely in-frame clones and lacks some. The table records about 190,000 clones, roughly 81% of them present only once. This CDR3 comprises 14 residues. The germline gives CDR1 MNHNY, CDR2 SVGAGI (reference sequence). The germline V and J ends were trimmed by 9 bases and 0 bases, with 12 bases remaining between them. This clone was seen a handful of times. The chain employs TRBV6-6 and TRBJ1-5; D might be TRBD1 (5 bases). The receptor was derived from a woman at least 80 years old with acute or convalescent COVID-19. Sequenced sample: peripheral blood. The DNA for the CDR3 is TGTGCCAGTTGCGGGGGGAATAGCAATCAGCCCCAGCATTTT. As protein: CASCGGNSNQPQHF.